Listed here are 20 T cell receptor beta chains from one sample, sequenced in a study of cytomegalovirus exposure and HLA in healthy donors. The PCR was carried out with 60 Vbeta primers and 13 Jbeta primers. Assay used: immunoSEQ multiplex PCR; TCRdb lists only in-frame clones, some missing. The table lists about 160,000 clones, approximately 84% of them singletons. The specimen sequenced was PBMCs. Receptors originate from a young man in good health and CMV-seropositive.

The chain carries TRBV4-3 and TRBJ1-5; D is uncertain. CDR1 is LGHNA and CDR2 is YSLEER in the germline V gene. The CDR3 sequence is 15 residues long. The ends were cut back, 0 bases at V and 1 base at J, with 7 bases in the middle. The CDR3 sequence is CASSQELGSNQPQHF. DNA of the CDR3: TGCGCCAGCAGCCAAGAACTAGGGAGCAATCAGCCCCAGCATTTT.

The chain carries TRBV5-4 and TRBJ1-2; D is possibly TRBD1 (5 bases). With 4 bases removed from V and 8 bases from J, the gap between germline ends came to 15 bases. Germline CDR1 is SGHNT and CDR2 is YYREEE (reference sequence). The CDR3 is 13 residues long. In nucleotides, the CDR3 is TGTGCCAGCAGCATATCAGGGTCGTTAGGCTACACCTTC. Protein product: CASSISGSLGYTF.

This chain links TRBV2 with TRBJ2-7; TRBD1 matches 10 bases. The V gene's germline CDR1 is SNHLY and CDR2 FYNNEI. V was pared by 9 bases and J by 6 bases, with 8 bases of the junction left unmatched. This CDR3 comprises 13 residues. CDR3 DNA: TGTGCCAGTTCGGGACAGGGGTCTGGCGAGCAGTACTTC. Encoded protein: CASSGQGSGEQYF.

The chain has TRBV9 and TRBJ2-1; TRBD2 matches at 7 bases. Germline loops: CDR1 SGDLS, CDR2 YYNGEE. The ends lost 0 bases at V and 10 bases at J; junction bases unmatched: 10. CDR3 length: 15 amino acids. The CDR3 protein is CASSVDGRGSSEQFF. In DNA, the CDR3 is TGTGCCAGCAGCGTAGATGGGCGGGGGAGCTCCGAGCAGTTCTTC.

The chain recombines TRBV6-1 with TRBJ2-2; tentative D call: TRBD2 (5 bases). The germline CDR1 and CDR2 sequences are MNHNS and SASEGT. Trimming pared 8 bases from V and 5 bases from J, leaving 12 bases between. There are 13 residues in the CDR3. The CDR3 DNA follows: TGTGCCAGCGGAGGACGGGGTACCGGGGAGCTGTTTTTT. Amino acid sequence: CASGGRGTGELFF.

CDR3 DNA: TGCGCCAGCAGCCCCGAGGGGGGGGACTCCTACGAGCAGTACTTC. Translating gives CASSPEGGDSYEQYF. V and J are TRBV5-1 and TRBJ2-7, with D maybe TRBD2 (7 bases). CDR1 is SGHRS, CDR2 YFSETQ, per germline. Between the trimmed V and J ends, which lost 4 bases and 0 bases, there was a span of 14 bases. CDR3 size: 15 residues.

The chain carries TRBV9 and TRBJ1-5; 8 nucleotides match TRBD1. Germline V gives CDR1 SGDLS, CDR2 YYNGEE. The CDR3 runs 16 residues. V was clipped by 4 bases and J by 5 bases; unmatched bases: 11. The CDR3 DNA sequence: TGTGCCAGCAGCCCATACCCGACAGGGGAGGATCAGCCCCAGCATTTT. Translating it yields CASSPYPTGEDQPQHF.

The V and J genes are TRBV28 and TRBJ1-2, with 8 nucleotides matching TRBD1. This CDR3 region has 16 residues. Trimming removed 7 bases from V and 0 bases from J; junction bases left unmatched: 10. Germline CDR1 and CDR2: MDHEN and SYDVKM. In DNA form, the CDR3 reads TGTGCCAGCACGGGGACTTCGGACAGGGCTAACTATGGCTACACCTTC. Its translation is CASTGTSDRANYGYTF.

The gene calls are TRBV7-9 and TRBJ2-5, with D maybe TRBD2 (6 bases). The CDR3 covers 11 residues. The ends were cut back, 5 bases at V and 9 bases at J, with 10 bases in the middle. Germline CDR1 reads SEHNR; CDR2 reads FQNEAQ (reference sequence). CDR3 amino acids: CASSQGEAQYF. Written as DNA, the CDR3 is TGTGCCAGCAGCCAAGGGGAGGCCCAGTACTTC.

The J gene is TRBJ2-3, the V gene TRBV14; 8 bases align to TRBD1. V lost 2 bases and J lost 4; bases outside the gene matches: 2. Germline V gene lookup returns CDR1 SGHDN and CDR2 FVKESK. The CDR3 is 14 amino acids. In nucleotides, the CDR3 is TGTGCCAGCAGCCAATACAGGGGGGCAGATACGCAGTATTTT. This sequence encodes CASSQYRGADTQYF.

The chain recombines TRBV6-4 with TRBJ2-3, with 7 nucleotides matching TRBD2. J lost 5 bases, V lost 4 bases, and 6 bases had no gene match. Germline V CDR1 and CDR2: MRHNA, SNTAGT. This CDR3 contains 14 residues. The CDR3 loop reads CASSAGPSGDTQYF. CDR3 coding DNA: TGTGCCAGCAGTGCGGGACCTAGCGGAGATACGCAGTATTTT.

The chain joins TRBV27 to TRBJ1-2; TRBD1 agrees at 8 bases. The V gene's germline CDR1 is MNHEY and CDR2 SMNVEV (reference sequence). Trimming cost V 5 bases and J 9 bases; bases outside gene matches: 8. The CDR3 runs to 13 residues. For the CDR3, the DNA is TGTGCCAGCAGTCCAGGGGGCGCCGGGCGCTACACCTTC. Amino acid sequence: CASSPGGAGRYTF.

J is TRBJ1-2 and V is TRBV5-4, with 7 positions matching TRBD1. Germline-derived CDR1 and CDR2 are SGHNT and YYREEE (reference sequence). This CDR3 contains 14 residues. The V and J ends lost 3 bases and 12 bases, in that order; junction bases with no gene match: 14. The CDR3 protein is CASSSSSMGQQDTF. The CDR3 DNA reads TGTGCCAGCAGCTCTTCGTCGATGGGACAGCAGGACACCTTC.

The rearrangement joins TRBV7-9 to TRBJ2-7, with unresolved D. The CDR3 runs to 14 residues. Germline CDR1 is SEHNR and CDR2 is FQNEAQ (reference sequence). Trimming took off 5 bases at V and 3 bases at J, with 14 bases between the two ends. The CDR3 coding sequence is TGTGCCAGCAGCAGAGAGGTTTTCCGCTACGAGCAGTACTTC. It specifies CASSREVFRYEQYF.

This clone has a handful of counts. The J gene is TRBJ1-2, the V gene TRBV7-3; 7 positions match TRBD1. Losses at the gene ends were 8 bases for V and 4 bases for J; bases not matched to a gene: 16. CDR1 and CDR2 from the germline V gene are SGHTA and FQGTGA. The CDR3 is 16 residues long. The CDR3 DNA is TGTGCCAGCGGCGTCGGCAGGGGGGTCTCCGTCTATGGCTACACCTTC. Its translation is CASGVGRGVSVYGYTF.

The rearrangement joins TRBV21-1 to TRBJ1-4; the table calls TRBD1, which could not be checked here. TRBV21-1 is termed a pseudogene. The CDR3 sequence is 15 residues long. The CDR3 nucleotides read TGTGCCAGCAGCCCATGGACAGGCGACCATGAAAAACTGTTTTTT. This translates into CASSPWTGDHEKLFF.

This clone appeared a single time. The chain links TRBV6-1 to TRBJ1-1; perhaps TRBD1 as D (6 bases). Germline V lookup: CDR1 MNHNS, CDR2 SASEGT. The CDR3 spans 14 residues. Between the trimmed V and J ends, which lost 3 bases and 2 bases, there was a span of 10 bases. Here the CDR3 reads CASSEGGGNTEAFF. The CDR3 nucleotides are TGTGCCAGCAGTGAGGGAGGGGGAAACACTGAAGCTTTCTTT.

The chain uses TRBV2 and TRBJ1-2; tentative D call: TRBD1 (5 bases). The CDR3 contains 13 residues. The V gene's germline CDR1 is SNHLY and CDR2 FYNNEI. V gave up 6 bases and J gave up 4 bases, with 12 bases separating them. The DNA for the CDR3 is TGTGCCAGCAGCCAGACAGAGATCTATGGCTACACCTTC. Protein: CASSQTEIYGYTF. The full variable domain, its missing parts supplied by reference TRBV2 and TRBJ1-2, is EPEVTQTPSHQVTQMGQEVILRCVPISNHLYFYWYRQILGQKVEFLVSFYNNEISEKSEIFDDQFSVERPDGSNFTLKIRSTKLEDSAMYFCASSQTEIYGYTFGSGTRLTVV.

This chain connects TRBV6-5 to TRBJ2-3, with 7 bases matching TRBD2. With V trimmed by 6 bases and J by 6 bases, 9 bases remained unmatched. CDR3 size: 14 residues. Germline values: CDR1 MNHEY, CDR2 SVGAGI. The CDR3 DNA follows: TGTGCCAGCAGGACCGGGACTATGACGGATACGCAGTATTTT. Protein product: CASRTGTMTDTQYF.

J is TRBJ2-3 and V is TRBV9; 7 bases are a match to TRBD1. The CDR3 length is 15 residues. V dropped 3 bases and J dropped 2; count of bases not matched to a gene: 6. CDR1 is SGDLS, CDR2 YYNGEE, per germline. CDR3 in amino acids: CASSAGTAITDTQYF. CDR3 in DNA: TGTGCCAGCAGCGCCGGGACAGCGATCACAGATACGCAGTATTTT.